The TCR beta chain described here comes from a study of T cell responses to AZD1222 COVID-19 vaccine. Study-wide findings and caveats: The number of AZD1222 recipients seropositive at baseline was only six. A reported finding is that nearly half of spike-specific TCRs target unmutated variant regions. Two AZD1222 administrations were followed by greater Spike-specific TCR breadth and depth. Females made up more of the donors, who were largely white British, and clonal diversity may have come out too low.

The CDR3 is made up of 15 amino acids. Germline lookup yields CDR1 SGHTA and CDR2 FQGTGA. Trimming shortened V by 2 bases and J by 1 base, and 11 bases separated the two germline ends. As to this clone: The antigen remains undetermined.

Measured with immunoSEQ multiplex PCR; TCRdb has only the in-frame clones, and not every one. The sample lists around 200,000 clones; around 88% were seen once. The input for sequencing was peripheral blood, taken on day 0 of AZD1222 vaccination. The TCR was taken from an adult in good health. This rearrangement joins TRBV7-3 to TRBJ1-1, with TRBD1 as a possible D gene (6 bases). Here the CDR3 DNA reads TGTGCCAGCAGCTTAGTAGGGGGGCGGAACACTGAAGCTTTCTTT. The encoded protein is CASSLVGGRNTEAFF.